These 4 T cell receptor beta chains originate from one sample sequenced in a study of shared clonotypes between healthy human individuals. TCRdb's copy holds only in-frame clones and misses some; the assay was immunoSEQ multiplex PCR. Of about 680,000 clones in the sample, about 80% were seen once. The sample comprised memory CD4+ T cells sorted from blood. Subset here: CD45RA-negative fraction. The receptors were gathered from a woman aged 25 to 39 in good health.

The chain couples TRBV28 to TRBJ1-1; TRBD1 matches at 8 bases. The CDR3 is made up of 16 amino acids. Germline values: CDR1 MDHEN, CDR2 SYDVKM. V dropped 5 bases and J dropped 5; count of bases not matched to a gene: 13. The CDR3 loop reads CASSPRTGMVGTEAFF. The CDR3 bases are TGTGCCAGCAGTCCCCGGACAGGGATGGTGGGGACTGAAGCTTTCTTT.

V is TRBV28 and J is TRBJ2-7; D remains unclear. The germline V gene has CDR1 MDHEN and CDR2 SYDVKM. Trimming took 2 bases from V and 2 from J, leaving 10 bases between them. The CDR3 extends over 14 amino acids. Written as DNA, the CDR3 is TGTGCCAGCAGTTTAAGCCTGACCGCCTACGAGCAGTACTTC. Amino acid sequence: CASSLSLTAYEQYF.

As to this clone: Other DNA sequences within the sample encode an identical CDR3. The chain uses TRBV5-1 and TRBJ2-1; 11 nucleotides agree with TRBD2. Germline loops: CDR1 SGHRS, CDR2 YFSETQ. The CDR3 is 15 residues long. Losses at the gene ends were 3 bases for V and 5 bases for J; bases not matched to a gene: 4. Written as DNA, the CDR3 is TGCGCCAGCAGCTCCACTAGCGGGGGACACAATGAGCAGTTCTTC. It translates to CASSSTSGGHNEQFF. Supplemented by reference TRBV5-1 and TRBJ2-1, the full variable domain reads KAGVTQTPRYLIKTRGQQVTLSCSPISGHRSVSWYQQTPGQGLQFLFEYFSETQRNKGNFPGRFSGRQFSNSRSEMNVSTLELGDSALYLCASSSTSGGHNEQFFGPGTRLTVL.

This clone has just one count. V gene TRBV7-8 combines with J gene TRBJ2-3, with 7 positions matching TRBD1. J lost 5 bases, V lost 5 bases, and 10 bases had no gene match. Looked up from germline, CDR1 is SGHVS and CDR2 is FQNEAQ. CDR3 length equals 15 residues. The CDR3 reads CASSRGGQALDTQYF. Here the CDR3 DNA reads TGTGCCAGCAGCCGTGGCGGACAGGCCTTAGATACGCAGTATTTT.